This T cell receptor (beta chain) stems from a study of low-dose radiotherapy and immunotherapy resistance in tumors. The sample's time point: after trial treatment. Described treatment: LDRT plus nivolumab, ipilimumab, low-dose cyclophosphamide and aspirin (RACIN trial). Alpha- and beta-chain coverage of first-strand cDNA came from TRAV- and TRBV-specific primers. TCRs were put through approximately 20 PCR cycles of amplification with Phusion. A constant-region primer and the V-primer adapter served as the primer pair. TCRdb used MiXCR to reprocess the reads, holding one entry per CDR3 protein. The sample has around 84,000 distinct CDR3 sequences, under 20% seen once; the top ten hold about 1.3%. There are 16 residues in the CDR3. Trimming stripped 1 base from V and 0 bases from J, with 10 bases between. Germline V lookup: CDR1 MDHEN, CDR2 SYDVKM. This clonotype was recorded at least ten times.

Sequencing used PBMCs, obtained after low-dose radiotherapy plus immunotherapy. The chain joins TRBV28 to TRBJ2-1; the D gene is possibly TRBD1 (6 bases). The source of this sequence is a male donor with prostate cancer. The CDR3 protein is CASSLLGGRSYNEQFF. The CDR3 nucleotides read TGTGCCAGCAGTTTATTAGGGGGACGCTCCTACAATGAGCAGTTCTTC.